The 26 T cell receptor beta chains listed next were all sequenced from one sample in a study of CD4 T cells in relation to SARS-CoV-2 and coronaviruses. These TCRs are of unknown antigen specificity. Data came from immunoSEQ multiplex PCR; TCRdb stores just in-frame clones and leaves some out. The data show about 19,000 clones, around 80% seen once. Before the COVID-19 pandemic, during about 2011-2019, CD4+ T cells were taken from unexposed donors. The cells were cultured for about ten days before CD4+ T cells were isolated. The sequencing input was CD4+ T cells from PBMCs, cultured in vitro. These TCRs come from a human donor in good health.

The CDR3 region has the DNA TGTGCCATCAGTGACCCCCTACGACGGGGCACTGAAGCTTTCTTT. Amino acid sequence: CAISDPLRRGTEAFF. V is TRBV10-3 and J is TRBJ1-1; D gene ambiguous. CDR3 length: 15 amino acids. V gave up 3 bases and J gave up 4 bases, with 15 bases separating them. CDR1 and CDR2 from the germline V gene are ENHRY and SYGVKD.

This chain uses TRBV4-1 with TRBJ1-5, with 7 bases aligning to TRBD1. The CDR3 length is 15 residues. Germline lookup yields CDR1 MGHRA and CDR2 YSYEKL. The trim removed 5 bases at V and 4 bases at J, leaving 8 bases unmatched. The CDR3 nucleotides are TGCGCCAGCAGCGTAGGGGGCAATACTAATCAGCCCCAGCATTTT. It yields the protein CASSVGGNTNQPQHF.

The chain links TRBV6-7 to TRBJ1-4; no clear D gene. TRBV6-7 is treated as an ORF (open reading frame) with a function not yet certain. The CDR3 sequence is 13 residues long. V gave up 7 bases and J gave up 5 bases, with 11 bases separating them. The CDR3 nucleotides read TGTGCCAGCAATTTTGGGAGAAATGAAAAACTGTTTTTT. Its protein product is CASNFGRNEKLFF.

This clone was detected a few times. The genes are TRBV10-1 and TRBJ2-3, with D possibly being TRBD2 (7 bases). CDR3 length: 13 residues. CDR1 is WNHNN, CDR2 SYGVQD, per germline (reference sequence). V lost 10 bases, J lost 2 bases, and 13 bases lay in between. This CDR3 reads CATGEGNTDTQYF. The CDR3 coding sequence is TGCGCCACAGGGGAGGGCAACACAGATACGCAGTATTTT.

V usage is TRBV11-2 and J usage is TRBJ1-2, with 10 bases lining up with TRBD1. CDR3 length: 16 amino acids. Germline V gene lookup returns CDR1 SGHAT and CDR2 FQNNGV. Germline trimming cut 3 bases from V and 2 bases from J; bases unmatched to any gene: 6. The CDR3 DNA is TGTGCCAGCAGCTTTCCGACAGGGGGCCGAAACTATGGCTACACCTTC. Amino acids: CASSFPTGGRNYGYTF. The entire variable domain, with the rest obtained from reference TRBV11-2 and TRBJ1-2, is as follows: EAGVAQSPRYKIIEKRQSVAFWCNPISGHATLYWYQQILGQGPKLLIQFQNNGVVDDSQLPKDRFSAERLKGVDSTLKIQPAKLEDSAVYLCASSFPTGGRNYGYTFGSGTRLTVV.

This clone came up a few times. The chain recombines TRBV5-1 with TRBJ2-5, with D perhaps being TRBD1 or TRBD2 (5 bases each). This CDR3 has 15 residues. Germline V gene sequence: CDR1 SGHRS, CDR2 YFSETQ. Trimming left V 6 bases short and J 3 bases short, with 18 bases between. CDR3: CASNSQTGTKETQYF. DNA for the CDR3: TGCGCCAGCAATTCCCAAACCGGGACGAAAGAGACCCAGTACTTC.

This CDR3 reads CAISDEGGRSDTQYF. The CDR3 region has the DNA TGTGCCATCAGTGATGAGGGAGGAAGGTCAGATACGCAGTATTTT. V is TRBV10-3 and J is TRBJ2-3; TRBD2 might be the D (6 bases). The CDR3 runs 15 residues. Per the germline V gene, CDR1 is ENHRY and CDR2 is SYGVKD. V lost 3 bases and J lost 4, with 14 bases in between.

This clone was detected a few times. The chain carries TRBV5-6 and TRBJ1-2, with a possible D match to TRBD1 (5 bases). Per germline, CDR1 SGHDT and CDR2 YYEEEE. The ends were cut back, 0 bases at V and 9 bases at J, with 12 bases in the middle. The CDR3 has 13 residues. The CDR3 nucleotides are TGTGCCAGCAGCTTGGATCGGGGGGGGAGCTACACCTTC. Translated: CASSLDRGGSYTF.

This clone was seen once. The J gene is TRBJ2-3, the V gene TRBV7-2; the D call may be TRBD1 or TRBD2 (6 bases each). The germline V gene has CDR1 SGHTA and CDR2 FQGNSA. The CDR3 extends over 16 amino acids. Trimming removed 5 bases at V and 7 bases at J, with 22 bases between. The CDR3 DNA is TGTGCCAGCAGCCCGTATCGACAGGTGGGGAGGAATACGCAGTATTTT. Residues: CASSPYRQVGRNTQYF.

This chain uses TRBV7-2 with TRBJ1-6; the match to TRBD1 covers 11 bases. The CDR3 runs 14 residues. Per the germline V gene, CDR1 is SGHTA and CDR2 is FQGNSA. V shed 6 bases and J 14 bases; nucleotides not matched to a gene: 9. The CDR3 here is CASSTGTGGMALHF. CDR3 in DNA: TGTGCCAGCAGTACCGGGACAGGGGGTATGGCCCTCCACTTT.

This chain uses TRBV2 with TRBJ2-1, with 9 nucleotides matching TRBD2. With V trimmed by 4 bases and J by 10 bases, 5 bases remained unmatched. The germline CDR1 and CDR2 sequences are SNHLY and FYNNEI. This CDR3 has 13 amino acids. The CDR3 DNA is TGTGCCAGCAGTGCGGCTAGCGGGGTCGAGCAGTTCTTC. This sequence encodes CASSAASGVEQFF.

Here the CDR3 reads CASSGQLLYSNQPQHF. CDR3 nucleotide sequence: TGTGCCAGTAGCGGACAGCTCCTATATAGCAATCAGCCCCAGCATTTT. This chain links TRBV19 with TRBJ1-5; perhaps TRBD1 as D (6 bases). Trimming stripped 6 bases from V and 0 bases from J, with 15 bases between. Germline CDR1 LNHDA, CDR2 SQIVND (reference sequence). This CDR3 has 16 amino acids. The entire variable domain, with the rest obtained from reference TRBV19 and TRBJ1-5, is as follows: DGGITQSPKYLFRKEGQNVTLSCEQNLNHDAMYWYRQDPGQGLRLIYYSQIVNDFQKGDIAEGYSVSREKKESFPLTVTSAQKNPTAFYLCASSGQLLYSNQPQHFGDGTRLSIL.

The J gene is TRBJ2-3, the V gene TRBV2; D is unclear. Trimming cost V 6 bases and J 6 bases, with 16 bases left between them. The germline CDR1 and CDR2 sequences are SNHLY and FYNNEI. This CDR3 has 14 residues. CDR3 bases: TGTGCCAGCAGGGCATACTGGTCCGGGGATACGCAGTATTTT. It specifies CASRAYWSGDTQYF.

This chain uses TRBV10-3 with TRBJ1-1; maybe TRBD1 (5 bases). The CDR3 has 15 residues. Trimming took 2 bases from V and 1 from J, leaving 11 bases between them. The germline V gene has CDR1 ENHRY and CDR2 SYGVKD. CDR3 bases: TGTGCCATCAGTGAGGGACACCCCCAGAACACTGAAGCTTTCTTT. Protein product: CAISEGHPQNTEAFF.

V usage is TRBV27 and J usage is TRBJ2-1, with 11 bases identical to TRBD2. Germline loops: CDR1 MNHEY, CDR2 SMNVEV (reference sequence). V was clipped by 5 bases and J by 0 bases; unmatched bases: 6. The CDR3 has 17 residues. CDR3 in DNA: TGTGCCAGCAGTCCCCGGACTAGCGGGCCCTCCTACAATGAGCAGTTCTTC. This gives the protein CASSPRTSGPSYNEQFF.

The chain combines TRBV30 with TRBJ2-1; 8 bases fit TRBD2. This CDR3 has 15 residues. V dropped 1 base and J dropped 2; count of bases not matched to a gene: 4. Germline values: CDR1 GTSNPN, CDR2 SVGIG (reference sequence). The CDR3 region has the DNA TGTGCCTGGAGTGAGGCGGGAGGACCCTACAATGAGCAGTTCTTC. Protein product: CAWSEAGGPYNEQFF.

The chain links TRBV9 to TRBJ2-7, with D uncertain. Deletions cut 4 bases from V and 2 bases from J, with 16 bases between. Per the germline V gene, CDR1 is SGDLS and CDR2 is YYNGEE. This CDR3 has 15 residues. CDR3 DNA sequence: TGTGCCAGCAGCCCCAGGACGGACGATGCCTACGAGCAGTACTTC. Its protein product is CASSPRTDDAYEQYF.

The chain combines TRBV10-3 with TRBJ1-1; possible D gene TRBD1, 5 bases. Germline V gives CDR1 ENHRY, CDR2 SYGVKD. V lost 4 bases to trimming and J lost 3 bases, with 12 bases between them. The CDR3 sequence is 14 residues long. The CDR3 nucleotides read TGTGCCATCAGTGGTGGGGGTCTTGACACTGAAGCTTTCTTT. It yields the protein CAISGGGLDTEAFF.

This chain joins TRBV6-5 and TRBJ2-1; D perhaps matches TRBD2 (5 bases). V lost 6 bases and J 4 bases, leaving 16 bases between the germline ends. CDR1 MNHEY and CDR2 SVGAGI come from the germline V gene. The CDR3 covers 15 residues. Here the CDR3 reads CASSKDFLPYNEQFF. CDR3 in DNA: TGTGCCAGCAGCAAGGACTTTCTCCCTTACAATGAGCAGTTCTTC.

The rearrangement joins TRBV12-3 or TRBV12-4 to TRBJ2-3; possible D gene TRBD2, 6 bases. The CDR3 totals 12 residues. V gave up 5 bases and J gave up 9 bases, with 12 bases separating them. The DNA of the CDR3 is TGTGCCAGCAGTCAGATGGGAGGAACGCAGTATTTT. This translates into CASSQMGGTQYF.

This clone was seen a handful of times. CDR3: CASSFTPSVEKQYF. As DNA, the CDR3 is TGTGCCAGCAGCTTTACGCCCAGTGTTGAAAAGCAGTACTTC. This chain joins TRBV7-2 and TRBJ2-7; D remains ambiguous. This CDR3 comprises 14 residues. Germline V gene data show CDR1 as SGHTA and CDR2 as FQGNSA. The V and J ends lost 3 bases and 8 bases respectively, with 17 bases between them.

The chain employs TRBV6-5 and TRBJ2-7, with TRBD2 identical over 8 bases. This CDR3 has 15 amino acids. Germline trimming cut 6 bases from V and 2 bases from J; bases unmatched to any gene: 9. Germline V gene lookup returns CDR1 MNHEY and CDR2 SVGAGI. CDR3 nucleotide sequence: TGTGCCAGCAGCACAGAAGCGGGAGTCACCTACGAGCAGTACTTC. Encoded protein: CASSTEAGVTYEQYF.

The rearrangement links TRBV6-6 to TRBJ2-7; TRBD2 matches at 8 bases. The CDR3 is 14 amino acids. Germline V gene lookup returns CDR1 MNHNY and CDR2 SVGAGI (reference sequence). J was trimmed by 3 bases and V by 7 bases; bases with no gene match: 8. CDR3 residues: CASKEETSVYEQYF. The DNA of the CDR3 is TGTGCCAGCAAGGAGGAGACTAGCGTCTACGAGCAGTACTTC.

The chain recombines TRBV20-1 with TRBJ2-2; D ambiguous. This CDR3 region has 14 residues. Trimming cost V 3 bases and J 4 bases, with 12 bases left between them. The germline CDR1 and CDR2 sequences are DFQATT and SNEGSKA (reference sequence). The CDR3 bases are TGCAGTGCTAGTGCCGGGCCGGGCACCGGGGAGCTGTTTTTT. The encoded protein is CSASAGPGTGELFF.

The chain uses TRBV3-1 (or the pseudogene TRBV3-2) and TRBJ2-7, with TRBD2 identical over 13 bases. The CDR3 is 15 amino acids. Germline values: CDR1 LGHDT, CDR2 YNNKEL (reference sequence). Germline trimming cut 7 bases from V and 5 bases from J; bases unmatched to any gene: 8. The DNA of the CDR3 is TGTGCCAGCACCAAGACTAGCGGGGGGTTCGACGAGCAGTACTTC. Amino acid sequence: CASTKTSGGFDEQYF.

The CDR3 here is CASSAQSQETQYF. CDR3 nucleotides: TGTGCCAGCAGCGCACAGAGTCAAGAGACCCAGTACTTC. V usage is TRBV6-5 and J usage is TRBJ2-5; D is unresolved. This CDR3 is 13 amino acids long. CDR1 and CDR2 from the germline V gene are MNHEY and SVGAGI. V gave up 6 bases and J gave up 2 bases, with 10 bases separating them.